Listed here are 5 T cell receptor beta chains from one sample, sequenced in a study of T cell repertoires in cytomegalovirus infection. TCRdb ran MiXCR on the reads and lists one entry per CDR3 protein. The repertoire holds approximately 630,000 distinct CDR3 sequences, with 20% to 25% as singletons. Sequenced material: CD8+ T cells from PBMCs. The receptors were gathered from a human donor in good health (CMV status not recorded). Some clones in this sample may be carry-over from other donors' samples.

J is TRBJ1-1 and V is TRBV29-1; D is unclear. This CDR3 contains 13 residues. The V gene's germline CDR1 is SQVTM and CDR2 ANQGSEA. Trimming left V 6 bases short and J 0 bases short, with 11 bases between. The CDR3 loop is CSVTEGLNTEAFF. The CDR3 DNA is TGCAGCGTGACCGAAGGCTTGAACACTGAAGCTTTCTTT.

This clonotype was observed at least ten times. The genes are TRBV7-8 and TRBJ2-7; D is unresolved. Germline V lookup: CDR1 SGHVS, CDR2 FQNEAQ. The CDR3 is 12 residues long. Trimming took 5 bases from V and 3 from J, leaving 8 bases between them. The CDR3: CASSQISYEQYF. CDR3 coding DNA: TGTGCCAGCAGCCAAATAAGCTACGAGCAGTACTTC.

This clonotype was recorded many times. This rearrangement joins TRBV7-8 to TRBJ2-1; D possibly corresponds to TRBD1 (6 bases). This CDR3 has 17 residues. Per the germline V gene, CDR1 is SGHVS and CDR2 is FQNEAQ. V was clipped by 4 bases and J by 0 bases, with 16 bases between them. CDR3 residues: CASSSGEIRLSYNEQFF. In DNA, the CDR3 is TGTGCCAGCAGCTCAGGGGAAATTCGCCTCTCCTACAATGAGCAGTTCTTC.

The chain couples TRBV10-3 to TRBJ2-7; no clear D. The CDR3 runs to 15 residues. Germline-derived CDR1 and CDR2 are ENHRY and SYGVKD. V lost 3 bases, J lost 0 bases, and 12 bases lay in between. CDR3 region: CAISDEVESSYEQYF. For the CDR3, the DNA is TGTGCCATCAGTGATGAGGTAGAAAGCTCCTACGAGCAGTACTTC.

The J gene is TRBJ2-7, the V gene TRBV5-1; 11 nucleotides agree with TRBD1. This CDR3 has 15 residues. Germline V gives CDR1 SGHRS, CDR2 YFSETQ. V shed 0 bases and J 5 bases; nucleotides not matched to a gene: 4. This CDR3 reads CASSLEDRGHDEQYF. Written as DNA, the CDR3 is TGCGCCAGCAGCTTGGAGGACAGGGGGCACGACGAGCAGTACTTC.